The T cell receptor (beta chain) under discussion was sequenced for a study of blood T cell repertoires in COVID-19. On the study more broadly: Researchers got acute and convalescent COVID-19 samples from the United States, Italy and Spain.

As originally analysed: Reference gene primer amplification in the assay estimated nucleated cell counts. Libraries were prepared by immunoSEQ multiplex PCR; TCRdb keeps only in-frame clonotypes and omits some of them. Clonal size and the V and J genes are those of that table, whereas D and trimming came from the DNA. The profile shows some 200,000 clones, about 85% of them singletons. Germline CDR1 is MGHDK and CDR2 is SYGVNS. Unmatched junction bases numbered 4, after V lost 5 bases and J lost 2 bases. This CDR3 comprises 15 residues. The chain recombines TRBV25-1 with TRBJ2-2, with 8 nucleotides matching TRBD1. This receptor was obtained from a woman between 55 and 75 years old who had recovered from COVID-19. Sequenced material: peripheral blood. DNA of the CDR3: TGTGCCAGCAGTAAGGACAGGGCCAACACCGGGGAGCTGTTTTTT. Translation gives CASSKDRANTGELFF.